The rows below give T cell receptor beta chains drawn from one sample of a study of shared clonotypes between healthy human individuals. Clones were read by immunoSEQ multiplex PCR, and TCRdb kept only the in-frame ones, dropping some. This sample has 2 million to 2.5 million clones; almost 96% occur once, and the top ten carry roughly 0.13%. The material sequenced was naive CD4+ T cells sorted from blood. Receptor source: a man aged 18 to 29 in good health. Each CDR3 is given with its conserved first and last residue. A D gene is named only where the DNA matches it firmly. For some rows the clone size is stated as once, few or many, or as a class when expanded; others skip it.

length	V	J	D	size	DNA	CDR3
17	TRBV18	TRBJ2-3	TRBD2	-	TGTGCCAGCTCACCCCCAATGGGAGGGGCAAACACAGATACGCAGTATTTT	CASSPPMGGANTDTQYF
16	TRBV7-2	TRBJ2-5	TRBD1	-	TGTGCCAGCAGCTTGGCGGGACAGGGGGCTCGAGAGACCCAGTACTTC	CASSLAGQGARETQYF
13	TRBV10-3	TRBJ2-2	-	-	TGTGCCATTTCACAGGGTACCACCGGGGAGCTGTTTTTT	CAISQGTTGELFF
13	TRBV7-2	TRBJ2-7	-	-	TGTGCCAGCAGCTCAACGAGGACCTACGAGCAGTACTTC	CASSSTRTYEQYF
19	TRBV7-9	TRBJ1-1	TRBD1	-	TGTGCCAGCAGCTTAGGACCTCCTCGGACAGGTAGGATCAACACTGAAGCTTTCTTT	CASSLGPPRTGRINTEAFF
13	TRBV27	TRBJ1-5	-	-	TGTGCCAGCATCGGCGCAGGCCCCGTCGCCCAGCATTTT	CASIGAGPVAQHF
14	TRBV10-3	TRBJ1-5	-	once	TGTGCCATCAGCCCCCAGGGCGGCAATCAGCCCCAGCATTTT	CAISPQGGNQPQHF
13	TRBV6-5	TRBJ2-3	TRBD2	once	TGTGCCAGCACCCGGGGGGGCAAAGATACGCAGTATTTT	CASTRGGKDTQYF
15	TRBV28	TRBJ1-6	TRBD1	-	TGTGCCAGCAGGACAGGGGCCTTTTATAATTCACCCCTCCACTTT	CASRTGAFYNSPLHF
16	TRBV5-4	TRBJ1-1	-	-	TGTGCCAGCAGCTTGCCGGGCCTGAGGATGAACACTGAAGCTTTCTTT	CASSLPGLRMNTEAFF
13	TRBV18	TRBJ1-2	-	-	TGTGCCAGCTCACCAGAGAAGGGAACGGGCTACACCTTC	CASSPEKGTGYTF
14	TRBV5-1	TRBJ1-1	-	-	TGCGCCAGCAGCTTGGCCTTTAGGGACACTGAAGCTTTCTTT	CASSLAFRDTEAFF
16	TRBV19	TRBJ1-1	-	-	TGTGCCAGCAGGACAGTTGTAGGGGGGTCTGGCACTGAAGCTTTCTTT	CASRTVVGGSGTEAFF